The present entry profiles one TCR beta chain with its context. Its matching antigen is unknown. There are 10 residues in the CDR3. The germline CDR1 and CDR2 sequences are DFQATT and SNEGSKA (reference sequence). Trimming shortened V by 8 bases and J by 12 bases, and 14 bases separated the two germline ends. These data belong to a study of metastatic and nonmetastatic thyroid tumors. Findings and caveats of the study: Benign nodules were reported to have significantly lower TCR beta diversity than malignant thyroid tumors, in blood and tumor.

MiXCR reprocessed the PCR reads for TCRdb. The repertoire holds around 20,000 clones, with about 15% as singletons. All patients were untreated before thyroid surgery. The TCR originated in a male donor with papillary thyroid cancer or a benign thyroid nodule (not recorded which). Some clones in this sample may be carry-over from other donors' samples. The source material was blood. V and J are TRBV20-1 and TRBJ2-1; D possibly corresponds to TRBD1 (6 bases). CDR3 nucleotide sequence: TGCAGTTCCAGACAGGCGGGGCAGTTCTTC. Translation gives CSSRQAGQFF.